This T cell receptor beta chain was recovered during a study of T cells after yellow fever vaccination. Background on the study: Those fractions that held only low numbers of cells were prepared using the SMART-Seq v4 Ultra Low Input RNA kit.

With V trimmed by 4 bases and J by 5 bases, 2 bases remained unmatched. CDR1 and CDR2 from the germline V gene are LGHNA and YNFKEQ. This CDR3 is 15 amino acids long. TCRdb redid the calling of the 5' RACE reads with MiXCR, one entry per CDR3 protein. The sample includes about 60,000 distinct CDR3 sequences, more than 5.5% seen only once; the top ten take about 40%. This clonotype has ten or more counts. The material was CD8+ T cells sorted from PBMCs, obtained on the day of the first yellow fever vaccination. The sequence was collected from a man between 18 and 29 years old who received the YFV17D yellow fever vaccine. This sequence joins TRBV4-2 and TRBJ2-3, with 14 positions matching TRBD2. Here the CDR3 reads CASSPTSGGVDTQYF. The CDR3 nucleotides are TGTGCCAGCAGCCCGACTAGCGGGGGGGTAGATACGCAGTATTTT.